The present TCR beta chain was sequenced within a study of patients and donors after allogeneic stem cell transplantation. The V segment lost 5 bases and the J segment 8 bases; nucleotides outside the gene matches: 11. The CDR3 is 15 amino acids. Germline loops: CDR1 SGHTA, CDR2 FQGTGA. TCRdb independently ran MiXCR on the RT-PCR reads; one entry per CDR3 protein. The sample holds about a million distinct CDR3 sequences, approximately 19% seen once. This clonotype was obtained from a human donor who was either an allogeneic HSCT recipient or a stem cell or donor lymphocyte infusion donor (not recorded which). It is not recorded whose cells these are; they may come from a transplant donor. The sequencing input was blood, either unsorted or a sorted T cell fraction (not recorded which). V is TRBV7-3 and J is TRBJ2-1, with TRBD2 matching over 8 bases. The CDR3 here is CASSRAGGIFDEQFF. CDR3 bases: TGTGCCAGCAGCAGGGCGGGGGGCATTTTCGATGAGCAGTTCTTC. The full variable domain, completed using reference TRBV7-3 and TRBJ2-1, is GAGVSQTPSNKVTEKGKYVELRCDPISGHTALYWYRQSLGQGPEFLIYFQGTGAADDSGLPNDRFFAVRPEGSVSTLKIQRTERGDSAVYLCASSRAGGIFDEQFFGPGTRLTVL.